The clone carrying this T cell receptor beta chain was seen many times. Its antigen remains unidentified. The data originate from a study of identical twins. cDNA molecules carried unique molecular identifiers, and template switching added a universal primer site. MiXCR, run by TCRdb on the 5' RACE reads, gives a single entry per CDR3 protein. The sample includes roughly 1,500,000 distinct CDR3 sequences, 25% to 35% of them seen just once. The CDR3 length is 12 residues. V lost 1 base, J lost 7 bases, and 7 bases lay in between. Germline V gene data show CDR1 as LGHNA and CDR2 as YNFKEQ. General observations from the study: Excess sharing by twins proved weaker in beta out-of-frame sequences.

The sequencing input was cord blood. This chain links TRBV4-2 with TRBJ1-2; D not resolved. This TCR derives from a newborn girl in good health. The DNA for the CDR3 is TGTGCCAGCAGCCAAGGCGGGTTTGGCTACACCTTC. Translating gives CASSQGGFGYTF.